This is a list of T cell receptor beta chains from one sample in a study of beta chain features in type 1 diabetes. The repertoire was sequenced with immunoSEQ multiplex PCR; TCRdb's copy has only in-frame clones and lacks some. Of 200,000 to 250,000 clones listed, 16% are singletons. Sequencing was performed on naive CD4+ T cells from blood. The receptors derive from a man aged 25 to 40 with type 1 diabetes. The CDR3 runs from the conserved cysteine through the conserved F or W. The D gene is left open where the match is weak. Clone size is not always given. Where it is, it says once, few, many or a class for expanded clones.

>TRBD2|NA|15|TRBJ2-1|TRBV7-2
TGTGCCAGCAGCTCCCCGGGACTAGCGGGAGTTCTGGTGTTCTTC
CASSSPGLAGVLVFF
>NA|few|15|TRBJ2-1|TRBV5-1
TGCGCCAGCAGCTTGGGACTCGCGTATAACAATGAGCAGTTCTTC
CASSLGLAYNNEQFF
>NA|NA|13|TRBJ2-2|TRBV9
TGTGCCAGCAACCTCGCGGAGTCGGGGGAGCTGTTTTTT
CASNLAESGELFF
>TRBD1|few|15|TRBJ2-3|TRBV12-5
TGTGCTAGTGGTCCCGGGACAGGGGTCACAGATACGCAGTATTTT
CASGPGTGVTDTQYF
>NA|NA|13|TRBJ1-1|TRBV29-1
TGCAGCGTTGTTGAGCAAGCGAACACTGAAGCTTTCTTT
CSVVEQANTEAFF
>NA|few|15|TRBJ1-1|TRBV4-1
TGCGCCAGCAGCCAAGAACAGAGGAGACCCACTGAAGCTTTCTTT
CASSQEQRRPTEAFF
>TRBD2|few|15|TRBJ2-3|TRBV10-3
TGTGCCATCAGCAAGACTAGCGGGGAGGGAGATACGCAGTATTTT
CAISKTSGEGDTQYF
>NA|NA|12|TRBJ1-1|TRBV30
TGTGCCTGGAGTGTCTTCCACACTGAAGCTTTCTTT
CAWSVFHTEAFF
>NA|few|13|TRBJ2-7|TRBV25-1
TGTGCCAGCAGTCCCGGCGGTGAGTACGAGCAGTACTTC
CASSPGGEYEQYF
>NA|NA|14|TRBJ1-5|TRBV6-6
TGTGCCAGCAGGTACCGACAAGGTGAACAGCCCCAGCATTTT
CASRYRQGEQPQHF
>NA|NA|13|TRBJ2-7|TRBV6-6
TGTGCCAGCAGTTATCCGACACAGCTCGAGCAGTACTTC
CASSYPTQLEQYF
>NA|NA|12|TRBJ2-7|TRBV14
TGTGCCAGCAGCCGGAATACCTACGAGCAGTACTTC
CASSRNTYEQYF
>TRBD1|NA|13|TRBJ2-5|TRBV9
TGTGCCAGCAGCCTTGGACAGGGAAAGACCCAGTACTTC
CASSLGQGKTQYF
>TRBD2|few|18|TRBJ2-1|TRBV4-2
TGTGCCAGCAGCCTAAGGACTAGCGGGACAAGCTCCTACAATGAGCAGTTCTTC
CASSLRTSGTSSYNEQFF
>NA|few|15|TRBJ1-2|TRBV18
TGTGCCAGCTCACCAGGAACCGGAAAAAACTATGGCTACACCTTC
CASSPGTGKNYGYTF
>NA|NA|15|TRBJ2-1|TRBV4-1
TGCGCCAGCAGCCAAGGTGGGGGTATGGGAAATGAGCAGTTCTTC
CASSQGGGMGNEQFF
>NA|NA|11|TRBJ2-7|TRBV28
TGTGCCAGTAGCGGTTCGTACGAGCAGTACTTC
CASSGSYEQYF
>TRBD2|few|17|TRBJ2-1|TRBV7-9
TGTGCCAGCAGCTCACGGAGTGTGCGGGGGAACTACAATGAGCAGTTCTTC
CASSSRSVRGNYNEQFF
>NA|few|14|TRBJ2-7|TRBV29-1
TGCAGCGTTGAAAGCTCCGCGTCAGGAGGGAAGCAGTACTTC
CSVESSASGGKQYF
>TRBD2|NA|12|TRBJ2-1|TRBV29-1
TGCAGCGCCAATCTAGCGGGCACTGAGCAGTTCTTC
CSANLAGTEQFF
>TRBD1|few|13|TRBJ2-7|TRBV7-2
TGTGCCAGCAGCTATAGGACAGGGAACGAGCAGTACTTC
CASSYRTGNEQYF
>TRBD2|NA|15|TRBJ2-5|TRBV2
TGTGCCAGCAGTGAATTCCCTAGCGGGAGGGAGACCCAGTACTTC
CASSEFPSGRETQYF
>TRBD1|NA|15|TRBJ2-5|TRBV29-1
TGCAGCGTGACGTACGGGACAGGGGGCCAAGAGACCCAGTACTTC
CSVTYGTGGQETQYF
>TRBD2|few|18|TRBJ2-3|TRBV7-9
TGTGCCAGCAGCTTGGGCATACGATTAGCGGGAGTCATGGATACGCAGTATTTT
CASSLGIRLAGVMDTQYF
>NA|NA|14|TRBJ2-6|TRBV9
TGTGCCAGCAGCGTGAAGGATTGGGCCAACGTCCTGACTTTC
CASSVKDWANVLTF
>NA|NA|16|TRBJ2-4|TRBV7-9
TGTGCCAGCAGAACAGCTGGGGTAGGGGCCAAAAACATTCAGTACTTC
CASRTAGVGAKNIQYF
>NA|few|12|TRBJ2-3|TRBV7-9
TGTGCCAGCAGACCACAGGCAGATACGCAGTATTTT
CASRPQADTQYF
>NA|NA|13|TRBJ1-4|TRBV4-1
TGCGCCAGCAGCATGACAGTTGGTGAAAAACTGTTTTTT
CASSMTVGEKLFF
>TRBD1|few|11|TRBJ2-2|TRBV20-1
TGCAGTGCTATCAGGGGGAGGGAGCTGTTTTTT
CSAIRGRELFF
>NA|NA|15|TRBJ1-2|TRBV29-1
TGCAGCGTTCTTGAGGGGGTTTCCCAAAACTATGGCTACACCTTC
CSVLEGVSQNYGYTF
>NA|few|16|TRBJ2-2|TRBV30
TGTGCCTGGAGTGTACGATTCCAGAGGTACTCCGGGGAGCTGTTTTTT
CAWSVRFQRYSGELFF
>NA|few|15|TRBJ1-5|TRBV30
TGTGCCTGGAGTGGGGGGGCTGTTAGCAATCAGCCCCAGCATTTT
CAWSGGAVSNQPQHF
>TRBD1|few|14|TRBJ2-7|TRBV4-1
TGCGCCAGCAGCCAAGATAGGGGGCTCTACGAGCAGTACTTC
CASSQDRGLYEQYF
>NA|NA|13|TRBJ2-3|TRBV27
TGTGCCAGCAGTCCCTCGGAGGGGGATACGCAGTATTTT
CASSPSEGDTQYF
>TRBD1|NA|15|TRBJ2-7|TRBV5-1
TGCGCCAGCAGCTTGGTCGCAGGGGGCTCCTACGAGCAGTACTTC
CASSLVAGGSYEQYF
>NA|few|12|TRBJ1-4|TRBV29-1
TGCAGCGTTGGGTCAAGTGGTGAAAAACTGTTTTTT
CSVGSSGEKLFF
>TRBD1|NA|14|TRBJ2-3|TRBV29-1
TGCAGCGTTGGAGCAGGGGGCCGCACAGATACGCAGTATTTT
CSVGAGGRTDTQYF
>NA|NA|12|TRBJ1-4|TRBV4-1
TGCGCCAGCAGCCAAGACGGGAAAAAACTGTTTTTT
CASSQDGKKLFF
>NA|NA|13|TRBJ2-5|TRBV5-4
TGTGCCAGCAGCTTGCGGCAACAAGAGACCCAGTACTTC
CASSLRQQETQYF
>NA|NA|12|TRBJ2-5|TRBV30
TGTGCCTGGCGCCGGGGCTCCCGGACCCAGTACTTC
CAWRRGSRTQYF